A selection of T cell receptor beta chains follows, all from one sample in a study of regulatory T cells in long-lasting Graves disease. TCRdb independently ran MiXCR on the multiplex PCR reads; one entry per CDR3 protein. The table includes about 470,000 distinct CDR3 sequences, about 16% detected once. This same sample was also taken into another study, of T cells in Graves' hyperthyroidism and ophthalmopathy.

Sequences were derived from peripheral blood mononuclear cells (PBMCs), sampled at new diagnosis, from a patient treated with antithyroid drugs. These receptors all stem from a middle-aged man with Graves disease. Each CDR3 is given with its conserved first and last residue. Fields, in order: D gene, clone size, V gene, J gene, CDR3 protein, CDR3 DNA. The D gene is left open where the match is weak. Clone size is given for some rows only: seen once, a few or many times, or a class if the clone is expanded.

>NA|many|TRBV12-3/TRBV12-4|TRBJ1-1
CASSLLKNTEAFF
TGTGCCAGCAGTTTATTGAAAAACACTGAAGCTTTCTTT
>NA|many|TRBV3-1|TRBJ2-1
CASSQFVNEQFF
TGTGCCAGCAGCCAATTTGTCAATGAGCAGTTCTTC
>NA|many|TRBV12-3/TRBV12-4|TRBJ1-1
CASSLTALRMDGTEAFF
TGTGCCAGCAGTTTAACGGCCTTGAGGATGGATGGCACTGAAGCTTTCTTT
>TRBD1|NA|TRBV27|TRBJ2-7
CASSLYRGQDEQYF
TGTGCCAGCAGTTTATACAGGGGGCAAGACGAGCAGTACTTC
>TRBD2|NA|TRBV7-9|TRBJ2-7
CASSLNDRLAGTYEQYF
TGTGCCAGCAGCTTAAACGATCGGCTAGCGGGAACCTACGAGCAGTACTTC
>NA|many|TRBV11-2|TRBJ2-7
CASRSVGGRGYEQYF
TGTGCCAGCAGATCGGTAGGAGGGAGAGGTTACGAGCAGTACTTC
>NA|many|TRBV3-1|TRBJ1-2
CASSQGDEYGYTF
TGTGCCAGCAGCCAAGGGGATGAATATGGCTACACCTTC
>TRBD2|few|TRBV2|TRBJ2-2
CASSRRTGGGGTGELFF
TGTGCCAGCAGCCGACGGACTGGGGGGGGGGGCACCGGGGAGCTGTTTTTT
>TRBD1|few|TRBV6-7|TRBJ1-5
CASRQGQGRDNQPQHF
TGTGCCAGCAGACAAGGACAGGGAAGGGACAATCAGCCCCAGCATTTT
>TRBD2|few|TRBV15|TRBJ2-7
CATSRERELYEQYF
TGTGCCACCAGCAGAGAGCGGGAGCTCTACGAGCAGTACTTC
>NA|few|TRBV19|TRBJ2-1
CASSILGSGDEQFF
TGTGCCAGTAGTATTTTAGGGAGTGGGGATGAGCAGTTCTTC
>NA|NA|TRBV20-1|TRBJ2-3
CSARVASGTDTQYF
TGCAGTGCTAGAGTGGCTAGCGGCACAGATACGCAGTATTTT
>NA|few|TRBV20-1|TRBJ2-6
CSARRLGGSGANVLTF
TGCAGTGCTAGGAGACTCGGGGGCTCTGGGGCCAACGTCCTGACTTTC
>NA|NA|TRBV6-1|TRBJ2-5
CASSEVRTGRETQYF
TGTGCCAGCAGTGAAGTGCGAACAGGGAGAGAGACCCAGTACTTC
>NA|many|TRBV29-1|TRBJ1-3
CSVYLGGPGNTIYF
TGCAGCGTCTACCTCGGAGGGCCTGGAAACACCATATATTTT
>NA|NA|TRBV5-1|TRBJ2-3
CASSFNLQSTDTQYF
TGCGCCAGCAGCTTTAACCTCCAGAGCACAGATACGCAGTATTTT
>NA|few|TRBV5-1|TRBJ2-5
CASSRGEYQETQYF
TGCGCCAGCAGCCGGGGCGAGTACCAAGAGACCCAGTACTTC
>NA|few|TRBV7-9|TRBJ1-2
CASSNDLRGGYGYTF
TGTGCCAGCAGTAATGACCTCCGGGGAGGGTATGGCTACACCTTC
>NA|many|TRBV27|TRBJ1-1
CASSPARVGMNTEAFF
TGTGCCAGCAGCCCTGCACGGGTGGGGATGAACACTGAAGCTTTCTTT
>NA|many|TRBV6-1|TRBJ1-2
CASSEGDYGYTF
TGTGCCAGCAGTGAAGGTGACTATGGCTACACCTTC
>TRBD1|many|TRBV27|TRBJ2-5
CASSLNRGARETQYF
TGTGCCAGCAGTTTAAACAGGGGGGCCAGGGAGACCCAGTACTTC
>TRBD1|few|TRBV18|TRBJ2-2
CASSPWTGGGTGELFF
TGTGCCAGCTCTCCCTGGACAGGGGGCGGAACCGGGGAGCTGTTTTTT
>NA|many|TRBV11-1|TRBJ2-3
CASSLAGSLLSTDTQYF
TGTGCCAGCAGCTTAGCGGGGTCACTTCTAAGCACAGATACGCAGTATTTT
>TRBD1|NA|TRBV20-1|TRBJ1-2
CSARDWAGGRYGYTF
TGCAGTGCTAGAGATTGGGCAGGGGGTCGCTATGGCTACACCTTC